This T cell receptor (beta chain) was sequenced in a study of siplizumab effects on memory and regulatory T cells. Study findings and constraints: Phenotypic classification as naive or memory proved unattainable for roughly 75-97% of proliferating CD4+ or CD8+ clones.

About this clone itself: The antigen remains undetermined.

Generated by immunoSEQ multiplex PCR, the TCRdb table keeps only in-frame clones and is missing some. The sample gives about 50,000 clones, over 85% of which show up once; 15% to 20% is in the top ten. The CDR3 loop spans 14 amino acids. Germline CDR1 and CDR2: MDHEN and SYDVKM. Trimming took 4 bases from V and 0 from J, leaving 4 bases between them. The material sequenced was CD8+ T cells sorted from blood. The origin of this receptor is a human donor in good health. The rearrangement uses TRBV28 and TRBJ2-6, with D unclear. This CDR3 is CASSSGSGANVLTF. The DNA for the CDR3 is TGTGCCAGCAGTTCAGGCTCTGGGGCCAACGTCCTGACTTTC.